This TCR beta chain was recorded in a study of lymphopenia after photon versus proton radiotherapy. Deletions cut 1 base from V and 3 bases from J, with 9 bases between. The germline V gene has CDR1 MDHEN and CDR2 SYDVKM. The CDR3 has 14 amino acids. General study results and limits: Oligoclonal CD8+ Temra expansion after nadir drove photon patients' diversity drop. Relative stability marked proton patients; photon patients lost diversity and naive cells. Larger post-nadir TCR diversity loss correlated inversely with survival in deceased patients. Survival link was tested only in deceased patients; proton benefit remains a possibility.

Points on this clone: Its target is not known.

Using immunoSEQ multiplex PCR, the repertoire was profiled, and TCRdb retains in-frame clones only, with some absent. The sample carries 2,100 or so clones, roughly 79% recorded once. The sample here was peripheral blood, taken from a patient treated with photon-based radiotherapy. The chain is built from TRBV28 and TRBJ1-2; D remains ambiguous. This receptor was identified in an elderly man with cholangiocarcinoma. CDR3 in amino acids: CASSLSGLHYGYTF. The CDR3 nucleotides are TGTGCCAGCAGTTTATCTGGACTGCACTATGGCTACACCTTC.